Below are 8 T cell receptor beta chains sequenced from a single sample in a study of identical twins' blood T cells (dated by TCRdb to 2012 to 2014). Library creation used 5' RACE. TCRdb lists the instrument as Illumina Genome Analyzer IIx. Using fastp trimming at Q25 and MiXCR clonotype assembly, TCRdb reanalyzed the public sequencing data and kept in-frame beta chains. Rows merge per CDR3 protein into single entries with the most common DNA and genes. Here the sample has a few hundred thousand distinct CDR3 sequences; about 28% occur a single time. About 6.1% of the sample is held by the ten biggest clonotypes. The specimen was PBMCs. The receptors shown here come from a woman aged 18-55 years in good health.

This clonotype was detected only a few times. The V gene is TRBV7-6, the J gene TRBJ1-2, with D hard to call. Germline values: CDR1 SGHVS, CDR2 FNYEAQ. The CDR3 covers 14 residues. Trimming removed 2 bases from V and 4 bases from J, with 11 bases in between. The DNA of the CDR3 is TGTGCCAGCAGCTTAAACCGAATCGTCTATGGCTACACCTTC. It translates to CASSLNRIVYGYTF.

This clonotype was picked up a small number of times. This chain links TRBV12-3 or TRBV12-4 with TRBJ1-1; maybe TRBD1 (6 bases). The CDR3 length is 13 residues. The V end lost 5 bases, the J end lost 6 bases, and 13 bases lay between the germline ends. This CDR3 is CASSLRQVAEAFF. CDR3 coding DNA: TGTGCCAGCAGTCTCAGACAGGTAGCTGAAGCTTTCTTT.

The CDR3 sequence: CSARVGNSPLHF. CDR3 DNA: TGCAGTGCTAGAGTGGGTAATTCACCCCTCCACTTT. The chain employs TRBV20-1 and TRBJ1-6, with unresolved D. The CDR3 runs 12 residues. The germline CDR1 and CDR2 sequences are DFQATT and SNEGSKA (reference sequence). V was trimmed by 1 base and J by 6 bases, leaving 4 bases between them.

J is TRBJ2-2 and V is TRBV7-9, with D hard to call. The CDR3 spans 14 residues. V lost 2 bases and J lost 6, with 10 bases in between. From germline, CDR1 is SEHNR and CDR2 FQNEAQ (reference sequence). CDR3 in amino acids: CASSLMSGSGELFF. CDR3 bases: TGTGCCAGCAGCTTAATGTCAGGCTCCGGGGAGCTGTTTTTT.

This clonotype has a handful of counts. The rearrangement links TRBV5-1 to TRBJ1-1, with TRBD1 matching over 7 bases. CDR1 and CDR2 from the germline V gene are SGHRS and YFSETQ. The V gene end was trimmed by 0 bases and the J gene end by 3 bases; junction bases not matched to a gene: 5. The CDR3 contains 15 residues. CDR3: CASSLDRGGDTEAFF. The CDR3 DNA is TGCGCCAGCAGCTTGGACAGGGGAGGGGACACTGAAGCTTTCTTT.

This clonotype was seen more than once but under ten times. The chain is built from TRBV12-3 or TRBV12-4 and TRBJ2-7; D is uncertain. This CDR3 is built from 14 residues. V was shortened by 3 bases and J by 3 bases, with 12 bases between the two germline ends. CDR3 DNA: TGTGCCAGCAGTTTTGATCCGGTTCTCTACGAGCAGTACTTC. It codes for CASSFDPVLYEQYF.

This clonotype was observed many times. The chain carries TRBV12-3 or TRBV12-4 and TRBJ2-2; D unclear. V was trimmed by 6 bases and J by 4 bases, leaving 3 bases between them. This CDR3 contains 11 residues. CDR3 sequence reads: CASRSTGELFF. Here the CDR3 DNA reads TGTGCCAGCAGATCCACCGGGGAGCTGTTTTTT.

This rearrangement joins TRBV5-1 to TRBJ2-1; 10 bases agree with TRBD2. CDR1 is SGHRS, CDR2 YFSETQ, per germline. The CDR3 runs 17 residues. J gave up 4 bases and V 3 bases, and 10 bases lay outside the gene matches. Here the CDR3 DNA reads TGCGCCAGCAGCTCCGGAAAGACTAGCGGGTCGTACAATGAGCAGTTCTTC. As protein: CASSSGKTSGSYNEQFF.